This TCR beta chain was captured by sequencing in a study of vaccination effects on CD4 cells after COVID-19. Method: immunoSEQ multiplex PCR; TCRdb's copy keeps in-frame clones and lacks some. The data show 40,000 to 55,000 clones, roughly 72% seen once. Subsequent to a culture period of about ten days, CD4+ T cells were isolated. This individual tested PCR-positive for SARS-CoV-2 infection between March and December 2020. This clone was picked up one time. What it binds is not known. The V gene end was trimmed by 4 bases and the J gene end by 7 bases; junction bases not matched to a gene: 12. The germline V gene encodes CDR1 SGHRS and CDR2 YFSETQ. CDR3 size: 16 residues.

The TCR originated in a human donor who had a prior SARS-CoV-2 infection. The gene calls are TRBV5-1 and TRBJ2-1; TRBD2 matches at 9 bases. The sample in question was CD4+ T cells from PBMCs cultured without peptide, obtained before COVID-19 vaccination. CDR3 sequence: CASSLGAGGQMNEQFF. DNA of the CDR3: TGCGCCAGCAGCCTTGGAGCGGGGGGCCAGATGAATGAGCAGTTCTTC. Full variable domain (rest looked up from reference TRBV5-1 and TRBJ2-1): KAGVTQTPRYLIKTRGQQVTLSCSPISGHRSVSWYQQTPGQGLQFLFEYFSETQRNKGNFPGRFSGRQFSNSRSEMNVSTLELGDSALYLCASSLGAGGQMNEQFFGPGTRLTVL.